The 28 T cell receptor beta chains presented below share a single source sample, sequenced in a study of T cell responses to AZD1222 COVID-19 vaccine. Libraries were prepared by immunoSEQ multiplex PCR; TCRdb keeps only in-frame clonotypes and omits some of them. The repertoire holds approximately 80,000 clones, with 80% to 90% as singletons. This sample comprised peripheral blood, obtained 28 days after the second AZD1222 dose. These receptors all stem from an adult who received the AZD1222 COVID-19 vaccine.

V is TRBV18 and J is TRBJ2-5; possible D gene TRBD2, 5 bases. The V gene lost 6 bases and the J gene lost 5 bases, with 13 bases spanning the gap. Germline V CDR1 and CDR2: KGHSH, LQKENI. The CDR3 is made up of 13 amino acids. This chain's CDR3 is CASSTREGETQYF. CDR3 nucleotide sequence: TGTGCCAGCTCCACTAGGGAAGGCGAGACCCAGTACTTC.

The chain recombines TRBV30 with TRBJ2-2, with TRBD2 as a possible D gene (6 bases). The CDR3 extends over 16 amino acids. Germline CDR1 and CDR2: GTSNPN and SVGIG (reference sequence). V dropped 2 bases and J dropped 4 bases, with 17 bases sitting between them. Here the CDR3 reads CAWSTGRGGSTGELFF. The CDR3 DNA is TGTGCCTGGAGTACCGGACGTGGGGGGAGCACCGGGGAGCTGTTTTTT.

This CDR3 reads CASSEIGYGYTF. CDR3 nucleotides: TGTGCCAGCAGTGAGATAGGCTATGGCTACACCTTC. The V gene is TRBV12-3 or TRBV12-4, the J gene TRBJ1-2; D uncertain. V was clipped by 5 bases and J by 4 bases, with 8 bases between them. This CDR3 region has 12 residues.

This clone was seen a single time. This CDR3 reads CATSDDGQGKADTQYF. CDR3 sequence (DNA): TGTGCCACCAGTGACGACGGACAGGGGAAGGCAGATACGCAGTATTTT. The J gene is TRBJ2-3, the V gene TRBV24-1; the match to TRBD1 covers 9 bases. The trim removed 4 bases at V and 4 bases at J, leaving 8 bases unmatched. The CDR3 is 16 amino acids. The V gene's germline CDR1 is KGHDR and CDR2 SFDVKD.

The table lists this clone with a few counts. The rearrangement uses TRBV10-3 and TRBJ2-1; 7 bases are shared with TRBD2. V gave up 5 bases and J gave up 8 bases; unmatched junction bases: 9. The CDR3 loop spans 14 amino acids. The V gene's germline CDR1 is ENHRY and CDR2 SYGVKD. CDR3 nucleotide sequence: TGTGCCATCAGTCTACGGGGGGAATCCGATGAGCAGTTCTTC. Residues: CAISLRGESDEQFF.

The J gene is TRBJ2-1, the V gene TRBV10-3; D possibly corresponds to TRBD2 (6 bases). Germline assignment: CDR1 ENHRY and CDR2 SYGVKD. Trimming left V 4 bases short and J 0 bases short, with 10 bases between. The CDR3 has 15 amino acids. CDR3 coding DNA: TGTGCCATCAGTGTGCAGCGGGTCTCCTACAATGAGCAGTTCTTC. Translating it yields CAISVQRVSYNEQFF.

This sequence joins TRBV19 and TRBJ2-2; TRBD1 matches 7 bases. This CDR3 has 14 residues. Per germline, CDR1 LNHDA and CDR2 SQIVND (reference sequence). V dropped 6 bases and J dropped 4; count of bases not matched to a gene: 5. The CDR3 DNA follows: TGTGCCAGTAGCATGACAGGGCTCACCGGGGAGCTGTTTTTT. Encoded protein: CASSMTGLTGELFF.

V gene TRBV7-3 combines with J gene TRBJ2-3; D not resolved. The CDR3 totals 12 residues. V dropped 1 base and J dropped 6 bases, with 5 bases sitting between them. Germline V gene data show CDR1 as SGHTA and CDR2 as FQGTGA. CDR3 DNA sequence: TGTGCCAGCAGCTTAATTGGGGATACGCAGTATTTT. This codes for CASSLIGDTQYF.

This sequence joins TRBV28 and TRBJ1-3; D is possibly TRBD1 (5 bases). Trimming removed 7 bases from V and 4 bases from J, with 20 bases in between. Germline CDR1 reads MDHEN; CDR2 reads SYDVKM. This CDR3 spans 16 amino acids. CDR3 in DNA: TGTGCCAGCATTCCAGCCGGGACTCAGGGCGGAAACACCATATATTTT. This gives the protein CASIPAGTQGGNTIYF. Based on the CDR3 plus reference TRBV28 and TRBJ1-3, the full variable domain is DVKVTQSSRYLVKRTGEKVFLECVQDMDHENMFWYRQDPGLGLRLIYFSYDVKMKEKGDIPEGYSVSREKKERFSLILESASTNQTSMYLCASIPAGTQGGNTIYFGEGSWLTVV.

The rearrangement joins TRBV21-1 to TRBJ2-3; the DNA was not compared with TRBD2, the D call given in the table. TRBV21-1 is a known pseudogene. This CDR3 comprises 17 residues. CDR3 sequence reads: CASSSLESGSVTDTQYF. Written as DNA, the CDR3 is TGTGCCAGCAGCAGCCTTGAAAGCGGGAGCGTCACAGATACGCAGTATTTT.

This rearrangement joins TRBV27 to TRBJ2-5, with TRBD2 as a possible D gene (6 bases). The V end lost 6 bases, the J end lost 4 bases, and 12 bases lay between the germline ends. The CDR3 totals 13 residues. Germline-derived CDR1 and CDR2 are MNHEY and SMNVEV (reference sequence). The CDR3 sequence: CASRAGTLETQYF. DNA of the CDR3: TGTGCCAGCAGAGCCGGGACTCTAGAGACCCAGTACTTC.

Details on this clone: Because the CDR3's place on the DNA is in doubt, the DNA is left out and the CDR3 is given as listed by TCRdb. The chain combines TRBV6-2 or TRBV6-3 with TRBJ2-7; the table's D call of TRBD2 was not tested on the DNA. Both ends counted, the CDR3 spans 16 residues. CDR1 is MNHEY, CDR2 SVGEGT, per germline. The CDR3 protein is CASSRTGTSGSLYQYV.

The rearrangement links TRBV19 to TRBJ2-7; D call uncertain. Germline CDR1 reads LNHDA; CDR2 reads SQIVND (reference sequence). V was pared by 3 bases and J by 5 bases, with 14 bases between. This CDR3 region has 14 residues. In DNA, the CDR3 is TGTGCCAGTAGTATGGCCCTGGGCAGCAACGAGCAGTACGTC. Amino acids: CASSMALGSNEQYV.

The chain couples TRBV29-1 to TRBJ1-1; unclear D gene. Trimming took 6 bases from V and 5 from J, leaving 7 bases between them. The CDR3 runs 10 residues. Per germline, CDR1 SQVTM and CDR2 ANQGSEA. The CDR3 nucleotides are TGCAGCGTCAAAAATACTGAAGCTTTCTTT. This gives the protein CSVKNTEAFF.

In nucleotides, the CDR3 is TGTGCCATCAGTGAGCTCCCTGATGGACGTGGTCAGAAAGATACGCAGTATTTT. Translated, it gives CAISELPDGRGQKDTQYF. The rearrangement uses TRBV10-3 and TRBJ2-3, with D hard to call. Germline CDR1 ENHRY, CDR2 SYGVKD. Trimming took 2 bases from V and 5 from J, leaving 23 bases between them. The CDR3 runs to 18 residues.

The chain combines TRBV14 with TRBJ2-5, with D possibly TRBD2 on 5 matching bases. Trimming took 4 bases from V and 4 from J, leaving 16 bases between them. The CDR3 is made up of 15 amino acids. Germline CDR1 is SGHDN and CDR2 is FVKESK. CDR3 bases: TGTGCCAGCAGCCTCCACCGGGGAAGGGTAGAGACCCAGTACTTC. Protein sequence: CASSLHRGRVETQYF.

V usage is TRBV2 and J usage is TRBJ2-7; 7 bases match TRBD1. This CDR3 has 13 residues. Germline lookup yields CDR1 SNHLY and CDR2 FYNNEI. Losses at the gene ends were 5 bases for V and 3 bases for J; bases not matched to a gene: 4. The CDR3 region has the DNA TGTGCCAGCAGTAGACAGGGAAACTACGAGCAGTACTTC. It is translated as CASSRQGNYEQYF.

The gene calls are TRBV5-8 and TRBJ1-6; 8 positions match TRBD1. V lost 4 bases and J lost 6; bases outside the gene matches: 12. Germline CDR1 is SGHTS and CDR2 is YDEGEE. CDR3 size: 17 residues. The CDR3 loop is CASSGLRGRFPNSPLHF. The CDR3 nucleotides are TGTGCCAGCAGCGGACTCAGGGGGCGCTTCCCTAATTCACCCCTCCACTTT. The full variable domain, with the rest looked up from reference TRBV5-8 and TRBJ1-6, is EAGVTQSPTHLIKTRGQQATLRCSPISGHTSVYWYQQALGLGLQFLLWYDEGEERNRGNFPPRFSGRQFPNYSSELNVNALELEDSALYLCASSGLRGRFPNSPLHFGNGTRLTVT.

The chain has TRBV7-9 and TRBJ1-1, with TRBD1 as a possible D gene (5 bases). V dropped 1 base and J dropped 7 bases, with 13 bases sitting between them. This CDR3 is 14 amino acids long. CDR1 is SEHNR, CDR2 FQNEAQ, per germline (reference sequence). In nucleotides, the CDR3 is TGTGCCAGCAGCTTAGAAGGAGGGAGGGGTGAAGCTTTCTTT. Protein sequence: CASSLEGGRGEAFF.

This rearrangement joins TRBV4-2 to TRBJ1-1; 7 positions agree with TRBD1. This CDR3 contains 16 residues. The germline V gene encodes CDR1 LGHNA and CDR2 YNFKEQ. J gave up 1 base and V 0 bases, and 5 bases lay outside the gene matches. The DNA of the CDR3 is TGTGCCAGCAGCCAAGAGGGGCAGGGGGGGAACACTGAAGCTTTCTTT. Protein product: CASSQEGQGGNTEAFF.

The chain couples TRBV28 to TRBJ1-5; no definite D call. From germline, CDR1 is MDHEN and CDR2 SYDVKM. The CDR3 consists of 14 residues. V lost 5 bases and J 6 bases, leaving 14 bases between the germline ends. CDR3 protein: CASSRGGLSQPQHF. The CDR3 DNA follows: TGTGCCAGCAGTCGGGGTGGGTTGAGTCAGCCCCAGCATTTT.

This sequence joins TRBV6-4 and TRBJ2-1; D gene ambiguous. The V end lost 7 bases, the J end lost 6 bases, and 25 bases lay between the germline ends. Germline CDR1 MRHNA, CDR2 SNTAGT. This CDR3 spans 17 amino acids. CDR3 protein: CASTPSPGLAVPNEQFF. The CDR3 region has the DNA TGTGCCAGCACCCCAAGTCCCGGGTTAGCCGTCCCCAATGAGCAGTTCTTC.

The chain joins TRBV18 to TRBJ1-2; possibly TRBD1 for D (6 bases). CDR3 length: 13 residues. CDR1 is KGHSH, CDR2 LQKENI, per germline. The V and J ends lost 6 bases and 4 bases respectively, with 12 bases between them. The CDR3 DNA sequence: TGTGCCAGCTCCGAACAGGGCGGCTATGGCTACACCTTC. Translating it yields CASSEQGGYGYTF.

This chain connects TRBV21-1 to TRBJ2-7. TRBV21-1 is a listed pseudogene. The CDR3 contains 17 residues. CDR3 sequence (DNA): TGTGCCAGCAGCAAAGGGGCAGCCAAGGGTCTAGACTACGAGCAGTACTTC. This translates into CASSKGAAKGLDYEQYF.

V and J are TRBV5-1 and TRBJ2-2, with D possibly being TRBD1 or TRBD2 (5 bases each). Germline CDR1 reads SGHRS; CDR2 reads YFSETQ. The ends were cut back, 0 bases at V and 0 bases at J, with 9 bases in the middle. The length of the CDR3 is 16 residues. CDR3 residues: CASSLVGTANTGELFF. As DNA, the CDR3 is TGCGCCAGCAGCTTGGTAGGGACGGCGAACACCGGGGAGCTGTTTTTT. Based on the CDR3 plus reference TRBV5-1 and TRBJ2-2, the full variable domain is KAGVTQTPRYLIKTRGQQVTLSCSPISGHRSVSWYQQTPGQGLQFLFEYFSETQRNKGNFPGRFSGRQFSNSRSEMNVSTLELGDSALYLCASSLVGTANTGELFFGEGSRLTVL.

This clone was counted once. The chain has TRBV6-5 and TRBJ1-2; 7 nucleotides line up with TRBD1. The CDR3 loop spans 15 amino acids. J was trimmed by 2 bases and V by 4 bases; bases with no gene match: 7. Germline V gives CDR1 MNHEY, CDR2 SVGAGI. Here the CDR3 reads CASSSWEGANYGYTF. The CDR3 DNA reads TGTGCCAGCAGTTCCTGGGAGGGGGCGAACTATGGCTACACCTTC.

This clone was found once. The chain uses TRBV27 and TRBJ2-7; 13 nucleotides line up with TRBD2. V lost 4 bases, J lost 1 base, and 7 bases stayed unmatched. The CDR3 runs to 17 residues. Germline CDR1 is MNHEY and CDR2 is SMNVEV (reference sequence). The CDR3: CASSSPGLAGVSYEQYF. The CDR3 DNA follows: TGTGCCAGCAGTTCCCCCGGACTAGCGGGAGTGTCCTACGAGCAGTACTTC.

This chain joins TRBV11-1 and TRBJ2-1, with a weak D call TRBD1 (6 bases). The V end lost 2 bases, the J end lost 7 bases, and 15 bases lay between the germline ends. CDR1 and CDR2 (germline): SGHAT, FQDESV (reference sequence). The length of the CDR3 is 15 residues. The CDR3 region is CASSLLQGPLNEQFF. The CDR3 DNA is TGTGCCAGCAGCTTACTACAGGGCCCGCTTAATGAGCAGTTCTTC.